What follows are 10 T cell receptor beta chains derived from one specimen sequenced in a study of blood T cell repertoires in COVID-19 (dated by TCRdb to 2019 to 2021). The library was prepared using the immunoSEQ multiplex PCR assay. Not all clones reach the TCRdb copy of this immuneACCESS table, which keeps in-frame sequences only. Checked studies attribute under half of the gap to unresolved V genes and leave the rest unexplained. Present in this sample are around 60,000 clones, roughly 90% of which were seen just once. Roughly 3.5% of the sample is held by the ten biggest clonotypes. Sequencing was carried out using peripheral blood. Source of these receptors: a man between 45 and 60 years old with active COVID-19.

The V and J genes are TRBV5-8 and TRBJ2-1; 7 bases align to TRBD2. With 8 bases clipped from V and 2 bases from J, the junction kept 7 bases outside the gene matches. The germline V gene has CDR1 SGHTS and CDR2 YDEGEE. The CDR3 contains 14 residues. The DNA for the CDR3 is TGTGCCAGTCACAGCGGGGTACCCTACAATGAGCAGTTCTTC. It specifies CASHSGVPYNEQFF. Together with reference TRBV5-8 and TRBJ2-1, the CDR3 gives the full variable domain: EAGVTQSPTHLIKTRGQQATLRCSPISGHTSVYWYQQALGLGLQFLLWYDEGEERNRGNFPPRFSGRQFPNYSSELNVNALELEDSALYLCASHSGVPYNEQFFGPGTRLTVL.

The chain links TRBV19 to TRBJ1-5, with TRBD1 identical over 12 bases. Germline CDR1 reads LNHDA; CDR2 reads SQIVND (reference sequence). CDR3 length equals 15 residues. The trim removed 2 bases at V and 6 bases at J, leaving 2 bases unmatched. CDR3 region: CASSISGQGAQPQHF. CDR3 DNA sequence: TGTGCCAGTAGTATATCGGGACAGGGGGCTCAGCCCCAGCATTTT.

The rearrangement uses TRBV7-3 and TRBJ1-6; 7 bases agree with TRBD1. The CDR3 length is 14 residues. The junction had 9 bases not matched to a gene; V was cut back by 5 bases and J by 11 bases. CDR1 is SGHTA and CDR2 is FQGTGA in the germline V gene. CDR3 bases: TGTGCCAGCAGCCCCACAGGGGATGGGCCACCCCTCCACTTT. Amino acids: CASSPTGDGPPLHF. Using reference TRBV7-3 and TRBJ1-6 for the parts outside the CDR3, the full variable domain is GAGVSQTPSNKVTEKGKYVELRCDPISGHTALYWYRQSLGQGPEFLIYFQGTGAADDSGLPNDRFFAVRPEGSVSTLKIQRTERGDSAVYLCASSPTGDGPPLHFGNGTRLTVT.

This clone was picked up one time. CDR3 DNA: TGTGCCAGCAGTTCTGCCGGGGTTTACACTGAAGCTTTCTTT. Amino acid sequence: CASSSAGVYTEAFF. The chain recombines TRBV6-5 with TRBJ1-1; D unclear. Germline V lookup: CDR1 MNHEY, CDR2 SVGAGI. Trimming cost V 4 bases and J 3 bases, with 12 bases left between them. The CDR3 length is 14 residues.

The chain uses TRBV21-1 and TRBJ2-3; the DNA was not used to check the table's D call, TRBD2. TRBV21-1 is annotated as a pseudogene. This CDR3 has 14 residues. The CDR3 reads CASSKGLETDTQYF. As DNA, the CDR3 is TGTGCCAGCAGCAAAGGCTTAGAAACAGATACGCAGTATTTT.

This clone has more than one count but fewer than ten. The chain links TRBV3-1 (or the pseudogene TRBV3-2) to TRBJ1-2; D perhaps matches TRBD1 (6 bases). Germline loops: CDR1 LGHDT, CDR2 YNNKEL (reference sequence). The length of the CDR3 is 14 residues. Between the trimmed V and J ends, which lost 6 bases and 0 bases, there was a span of 11 bases. The CDR3 protein is CASRHRGSNYGYTF. CDR3 bases: TGTGCCAGCAGACATAGGGGGTCTAACTATGGCTACACCTTC.

The chain has TRBV6-1 and TRBJ1-4; D ambiguous. V lost 2 bases to trimming and J lost 0 bases, with 13 bases between them. Germline CDR1 MNHNS, CDR2 SASEGT. CDR3 length equals 17 residues. The CDR3 spells CASSEKRRRTTNEKLFF. The DNA of the CDR3 is TGTGCCAGCAGTGAAAAGAGGCGGCGAACAACTAATGAAAAACTGTTTTTT.

The CDR3 bases are TGTGCCAGCAGCTTAAGTTCTAGCGGCCACAATGAGCAGTTCTTC. Amino acid sequence: CASSLSSSGHNEQFF. The V and J genes are TRBV7-3 and TRBJ2-1, with TRBD2 matching 7 bases. Germline CDR1 and CDR2: SGHTA and FQGTGA. Unmatched junction bases numbered 5, after V lost 1 base and J lost 5 bases. The CDR3 extends over 15 amino acids.

This clone was seen a few times. The rearrangement uses TRBV6-5 and TRBJ1-6, with unresolved D. Germline V gene data show CDR1 as MNHEY and CDR2 as SVGAGI. The ends were cut back, 4 bases at V and 9 bases at J, with 13 bases in the middle. The CDR3 consists of 14 residues. The CDR3 loop is CASSSRESPSPLHF. In nucleotides, the CDR3 is TGTGCCAGCAGTTCCCGAGAGAGCCCTTCACCCCTCCACTTT.

The CDR3 bases are TGTGCCAGCACCCGGGGAGGGGCAGACAACACTGAAGCTTTCTTT. This codes for CASTRGGADNTEAFF. V and J are TRBV6-5 and TRBJ1-1; tentative D call: TRBD1 (5 bases). This CDR3 has 15 amino acids. Germline values: CDR1 MNHEY, CDR2 SVGAGI. V shed 7 bases and J shed 2 bases, with 17 bases lying between them.